This T cell receptor (beta chain) is drawn from a study of blood T cells in healthy people across ages. Then a second PCR, running roughly 6 to 12 cycles, was carried out with a sample-barcoded 5' primer and a J-beta primer mix. A template-switch adaptor that had 12 random nucleotides put a tag on each cDNA molecule. In TCRdb, the 5' RACE reads were re-called with MiXCR into one record per CDR3 protein. Of more than 900,000 distinct CDR3 sequences listed, almost 30% are singletons. Germline loops: CDR1 SGHAT, CDR2 FQNNGV. The ends lost 1 base at V and 8 bases at J; junction bases unmatched: 6. The length of the CDR3 is 15 residues. Donors were healthy Caucasian individuals from Russia aged about 6 to 90. Per sample, at least 6 micrograms of total RNA were extracted. These same records also appear under a second study, on T cells of mothers and their children.

Sequenced sample: blood. This chain uses TRBV11-2 with TRBJ2-3, with 10 bases lining up with TRBD1. The sequence derives from a woman in her forties in good health. The CDR3 protein is CASSLGTGGFGTQYF. CDR3 DNA sequence: TGTGCCAGCAGCTTAGGGACAGGGGGTTTTGGTACGCAGTATTTT. Full variable domain (outside the CDR3, taken from reference TRBV11-2 and TRBJ2-3): EAGVAQSPRYKIIEKRQSVAFWCNPISGHATLYWYQQILGQGPKLLIQFQNNGVVDDSQLPKDRFSAERLKGVDSTLKIQPAKLEDSAVYLCASSLGTGGFGTQYFGPGTRLTVL.